This section outlines one TCR beta chain sequence together with its context. Trimming pared 5 bases from V and 2 bases from J, leaving 5 bases between. CDR1 and CDR2 (germline): SQVTM, ANQGSEA. The CDR3 is 11 residues long. This specimen comes from a study of blood T cell repertoires in COVID-19. Study information: In each case, the material was cDNA or gDNA derived from T cells, B-cell-depleted T cells, or PBMCs.

Original analysis: It was from reference gene primer amplification that nucleated cell counts were estimated. Assay: immunoSEQ multiplex PCR; the TCRdb copy retains only in-frame clones and omits some. Clonal size and the V and J genes are those of that table, whereas D and trimming came from the DNA. Of approximately 180,000 clones listed, 85% to 90% are singletons. Seattle enrolled patients during active infection and tracked them longitudinally. V gene TRBV29-1 combines with J gene TRBJ2-3; D gene ambiguous. This sequence was found in a person aged 65 to 79 with COVID-19, enrolled during active disease. The sequenced sample was peripheral blood. This chain's CDR3 is CSVTFTDTQYF. Written as DNA, the CDR3 is TGCAGCGTTACTTTCACAGATACGCAGTATTTT.